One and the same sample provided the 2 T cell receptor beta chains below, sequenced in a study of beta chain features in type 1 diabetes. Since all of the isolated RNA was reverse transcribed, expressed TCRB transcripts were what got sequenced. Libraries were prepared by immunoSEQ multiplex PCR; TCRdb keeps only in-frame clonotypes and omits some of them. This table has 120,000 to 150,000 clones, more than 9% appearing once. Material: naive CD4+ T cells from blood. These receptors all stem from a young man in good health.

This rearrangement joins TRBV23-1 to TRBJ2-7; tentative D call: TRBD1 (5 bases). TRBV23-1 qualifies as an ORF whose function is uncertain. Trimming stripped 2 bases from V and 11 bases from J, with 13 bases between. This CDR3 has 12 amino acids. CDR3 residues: CASSQATATKYF. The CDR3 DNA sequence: TGCGCCAGCAGTCAAGCGACAGCCACCAAGTACTTC.

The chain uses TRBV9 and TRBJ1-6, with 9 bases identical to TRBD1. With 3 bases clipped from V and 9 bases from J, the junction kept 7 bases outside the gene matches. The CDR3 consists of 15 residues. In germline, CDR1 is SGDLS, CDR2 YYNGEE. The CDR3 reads CASSGGGQGSSPLHF. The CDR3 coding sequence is TGTGCCAGCAGCGGGGGGGGACAGGGAAGTTCACCCCTCCACTTT.